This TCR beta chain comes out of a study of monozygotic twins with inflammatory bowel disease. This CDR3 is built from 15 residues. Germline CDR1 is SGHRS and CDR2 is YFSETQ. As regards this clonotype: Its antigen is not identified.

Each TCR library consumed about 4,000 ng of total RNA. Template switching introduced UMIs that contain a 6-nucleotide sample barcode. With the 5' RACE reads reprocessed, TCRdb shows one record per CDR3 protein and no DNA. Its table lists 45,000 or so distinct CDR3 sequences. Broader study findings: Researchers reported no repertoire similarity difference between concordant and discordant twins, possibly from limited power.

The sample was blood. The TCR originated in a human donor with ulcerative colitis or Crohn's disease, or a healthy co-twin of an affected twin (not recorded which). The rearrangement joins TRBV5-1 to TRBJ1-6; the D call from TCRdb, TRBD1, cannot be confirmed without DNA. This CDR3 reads CASSLVSGSGSPLHF.